What follows are 27 T cell receptor beta chains derived from one specimen sequenced in a study of T cells in localized non-small cell lung cancer. The repertoire was sequenced with immunoSEQ multiplex PCR; TCRdb's copy has only in-frame clones and lacks some. The table lists 25,000 to 30,000 clones, approximately 78% of them singletons, with 3.5% to 5% in the top ten. Source: peripheral blood, taken before any cancer treatment. The receptors here all came from a woman aged 35 to 70 with stage I lung adenocarcinoma.

This sequence joins TRBV11-3 and TRBJ2-3; D unresolved. Germline values: CDR1 SGHNT, CDR2 YENEEA. V was clipped by 5 bases and J by 3 bases, with 6 bases between them. The CDR3 runs to 12 residues. CDR3 nucleotide sequence: TGTGCCAGCAGCACACGGACAGATACGCAGTATTTT. As protein: CASSTRTDTQYF.

The CDR3 DNA is TGTGCCAGCAGTTTACCCAGAGCTAACTATGGCTACACCTTC. This encodes CASSLPRANYGYTF. The chain has TRBV28 and TRBJ1-2; D not resolved. The CDR3 is 14 residues long. Germline V lookup: CDR1 MDHEN, CDR2 SYDVKM. The V end lost 2 bases, the J end lost 0 bases, and 7 bases lay between the germline ends.

The genes are TRBV5-6 and TRBJ2-1; tentatively, D is TRBD1 or TRBD2 (5 bases each). Germline loops: CDR1 SGHDT, CDR2 YYEEEE. Trimming took 0 bases from V and 9 from J, leaving 16 bases between them. There are 15 residues in the CDR3. CDR3 coding DNA: TGTGCCAGCAGCTTGGGGGCCCTAATAGGGACTGAGCAGTTCTTC. The encoded protein is CASSLGALIGTEQFF. Complete variable domain (other parts from reference TRBV5-6 and TRBJ2-1): DAGVTQSPTHLIKTRGQQVTLRCSPKSGHDTVSWYQQALGQGPQFIFQYYEEEERQRGNFPDRFSGHQFPNYSSELNVNALLLGDSALYLCASSLGALIGTEQFFGPGTRLTVL.

The chain links TRBV9 to TRBJ1-4, with TRBD1 matching over 9 bases. The CDR3 consists of 16 residues. The germline V gene encodes CDR1 SGDLS and CDR2 YYNGEE. V lost 0 bases to trimming and J lost 7 bases; unmatched junction nucleotides: 7. The DNA for the CDR3 is TGTGCCAGCAGCGTAGGGACAGGGGTTCGGAGTGAAAAACTGTTTTTT. Protein: CASSVGTGVRSEKLFF.

The chain couples TRBV5-4 to TRBJ1-1; D not certain. The CDR3 extends over 14 amino acids. V was clipped by 0 bases and J by 0 bases, with 6 bases between them. Germline V gives CDR1 SGHNT, CDR2 YYREEE (reference sequence). The CDR3 spells CASSLEPMNTEAFF. The CDR3 DNA reads as TGTGCCAGCAGCTTGGAACCTATGAACACTGAAGCTTTCTTT.

CDR3 loop: CASSPDYLISSYEQYF. The CDR3 DNA follows: TGTGCCAGCAGCCCGGACTACTTGATAAGCTCCTACGAGCAGTACTTC. This sequence joins TRBV7-2 and TRBJ2-7, with a tentative D call TRBD2 (6 bases). Trimming cost V 5 bases and J 0 bases, with 17 bases left between them. Germline V gives CDR1 SGHTA, CDR2 FQGNSA. This CDR3 is built from 16 residues.

This sequence joins TRBV19 and TRBJ1-5; weak D call: TRBD1 (5 bases). The CDR3 has 13 residues. V was shortened by 0 bases and J by 15 bases, with 15 bases between the two germline ends. Germline V gene data show CDR1 as LNHDA and CDR2 as SQIVND (reference sequence). Written as DNA, the CDR3 is TGTGCCAGTAGTATAGAGATCGACAGATTTGTGCATTTT. Translated, it gives CASSIEIDRFVHF.

The V gene is TRBV7-2, the J gene TRBJ2-3, with a weak D call TRBD1 (5 bases). Germline V lookup: CDR1 SGHTA, CDR2 FQGNSA. This CDR3 has 15 amino acids. The germline V and J ends were trimmed by 5 bases and 0 bases, with 12 bases remaining between them. The DNA for the CDR3 is TGTGCCAGCAGCGTCCAGGGTGGAAGCACAGATACGCAGTATTTT. The encoded protein is CASSVQGGSTDTQYF. Drawing the rest from reference TRBV7-2 and TRBJ2-3, the complete variable domain is GAGVSQSPSNKVTEKGKDVELRCDPISGHTALYWYRQSLGQGLEFLIYFQGNSAPDKSGLPSDRFSAERTGGSVSTLTIQRTQQEDSAVYLCASSVQGGSTDTQYFGPGTRLTVL.

The chain uses TRBV7-9 and TRBJ1-2; D is undetermined. CDR1 and CDR2 from the germline V gene are SEHNR and FQNEAQ (reference sequence). The CDR3 is 14 amino acids. Trimming left V 0 bases short and J 7 bases short, with 12 bases between. The CDR3 region is CASSLAMAAAGYTF. The CDR3 DNA sequence: TGTGCCAGCAGCTTAGCGATGGCGGCGGCTGGCTACACCTTC.

The chain uses TRBV19 and TRBJ1-1, with D perhaps matching TRBD1 (6 bases). The V end lost 7 bases, the J end lost 0 bases, and 24 bases lay between the germline ends. Germline V gives CDR1 LNHDA, CDR2 SQIVND (reference sequence). This CDR3 region has 18 residues. The CDR3 sequence is CASTQRAGGTRMNTEAFF. As DNA, the CDR3 is TGTGCCAGTACCCAACGGGCGGGGGGCACACGAATGAACACTGAAGCTTTCTTT.

J is TRBJ2-7 and V is TRBV5-6; D possibly corresponds to TRBD2 (6 bases). The CDR3 is 15 residues long. The germline gives CDR1 SGHDT, CDR2 YYEEEE. Trimming pared 0 bases from V and 3 bases from J, leaving 13 bases between. CDR3 protein: CASSLGGGFDYEQYF. DNA of the CDR3: TGTGCCAGCAGCTTGGGAGGAGGGTTCGACTACGAGCAGTACTTC.

This chain uses TRBV19 with TRBJ2-3, with 7 bases lining up with TRBD2. J lost 8 bases, V lost 3 bases, and 5 bases had no gene match. The germline V gene has CDR1 LNHDA and CDR2 SQIVND (reference sequence). The CDR3 spans 13 residues. CDR3 nucleotides: TGTGCCAGTAGTATGAAGCCTAGCGGTACGCAGTATTTT. This translates into CASSMKPSGTQYF.

The CDR3 DNA reads as TGTGCCAGCAGATCTCCCCGGAAGACAGATACGCAGTATTTT. Translation: CASRSPRKTDTQYF. This chain links TRBV6-5 with TRBJ2-3, with D hard to call. The V gene's germline CDR1 is MNHEY and CDR2 SVGAGI. V lost 6 bases and J lost 3, with 13 bases in between. There are 14 residues in the CDR3.

The chain is built from TRBV18 and TRBJ2-3; D call uncertain. From germline, CDR1 is KGHSH and CDR2 LQKENI. Between the trimmed V and J ends, which lost 1 base and 2 bases, there was a span of 16 bases. The CDR3 totals 17 residues. In DNA form, the CDR3 reads TGTGCCAGCTCACCACGTCTCCTCATAAAGTCCACAGATACGCAGTATTTT. Encoded protein: CASSPRLLIKSTDTQYF.

The chain uses TRBV19 and TRBJ1-1, with D possibly TRBD1 on 5 matching bases. There are 14 residues in the CDR3. V was clipped by 7 bases and J by 0 bases, with 12 bases between them. CDR1 is LNHDA and CDR2 is SQIVND in the germline V gene (reference sequence). CDR3 protein: CASTSGTLNTEAFF. The CDR3 DNA is TGTGCCAGTACCTCAGGGACTCTGAACACTGAAGCTTTCTTT.

This sequence joins TRBV5-4 and TRBJ2-3; D tentatively reads TRBD1 or TRBD2 (6 bases each). V was pared by 4 bases and J by 4 bases, with 13 bases between. CDR3 size: 14 residues. CDR1 is SGHNT, CDR2 YYREEE, per germline (reference sequence). This chain's CDR3 is CASSPSGAADTQYF. The CDR3 DNA sequence: TGTGCCAGCAGCCCCTCGGGGGCCGCAGATACGCAGTATTTT.

The chain recombines TRBV10-3 with TRBJ2-3; 10 bases line up with TRBD2. CDR3 length: 17 residues. Germline assignment: CDR1 ENHRY and CDR2 SYGVKD. V shed 6 bases and J 0 bases; nucleotides not matched to a gene: 9. Written as DNA, the CDR3 is TGTGCCATCAGAACCCGGGAGACTAGCGGGAGCACAGATACGCAGTATTTT. This sequence encodes CAIRTRETSGSTDTQYF.

The V and J genes are TRBV10-3 and TRBJ2-3, with D perhaps TRBD1 (6 bases). CDR1 is ENHRY, CDR2 SYGVKD, per germline. CDR3 length equals 14 residues. V was trimmed by 11 bases and J by 3 bases, leaving 18 bases between them. CDR3 DNA sequence: TGTGCCGTTAAACAGGGTGAAGTGACAGATACGCAGTATTTT. Amino acids: CAVKQGEVTDTQYF.

V gene TRBV10-3 combines with J gene TRBJ1-5, with D unresolved. V lost 0 bases, J lost 6 bases, and 9 bases lay in between. The CDR3 runs 14 residues. Germline V lookup: CDR1 ENHRY, CDR2 SYGVKD. CDR3 sequence (DNA): TGTGCCATCAGTGAGTCGGGGAGGGCTCAGCCCCAGCATTTT. As protein: CAISESGRAQPQHF.

The chain is built from TRBV5-6 and TRBJ1-1; D gene uncertain. There are 14 residues in the CDR3. With 1 base removed from V and 3 bases from J, the gap between germline ends came to 10 bases. Germline CDR1 and CDR2: SGHDT and YYEEEE. Here the CDR3 reads CASSLQGRDTEAFF. The CDR3 coding sequence is TGTGCCAGCAGCTTGCAAGGTAGGGACACTGAAGCTTTCTTT.

The chain combines TRBV2 with TRBJ2-2, with a possible D match to TRBD1 (6 bases). This CDR3 has 13 residues. V was cut by 7 bases and J by 7 bases, with 13 bases left in between. Germline V lookup: CDR1 SNHLY, CDR2 FYNNEI. CDR3 residues: CASTYREDGELFF. CDR3 coding DNA: TGTGCCAGCACTTACAGGGAAGACGGGGAGCTGTTTTTT.

The sample holds a few counts of this clone. V usage is TRBV7-9 and J usage is TRBJ1-2; a weak D match, TRBD1 (5 bases). Germline CDR1 SEHNR, CDR2 FQNEAQ (reference sequence). The V end lost 1 base, the J end lost 0 bases, and 6 bases lay between the germline ends. This CDR3 has 14 amino acids. In nucleotides, the CDR3 is TGTGCCAGCAGCTTAGTACAGGCTAACTATGGCTACACCTTC. It yields the protein CASSLVQANYGYTF.

The chain employs TRBV10-3 and TRBJ2-7; no clear D gene. With 4 bases removed from V and 5 bases from J, the gap between germline ends came to 12 bases. Looked up from germline, CDR1 is ENHRY and CDR2 is SYGVKD. This CDR3 spans 13 amino acids. CDR3 bases: TGTGCCATCAGTGTCGCAGGTAGAAACGAGCAGTACTTC. This encodes CAISVAGRNEQYF.

This chain links TRBV5-8 with TRBJ1-2; D is unresolved. This CDR3 has 13 residues. Germline CDR1 reads SGHTS; CDR2 reads YDEGEE. V dropped 4 bases and J dropped 4 bases, with 11 bases sitting between them. CDR3 region: CASSLDLFYGYTF. CDR3 sequence (DNA): TGTGCCAGCAGCCTGGACCTATTCTATGGCTACACCTTC.

By proportion, this clone is medium-sized. This chain uses TRBV5-1 with TRBJ1-1; no clear D gene. Germline lookup yields CDR1 SGHRS and CDR2 YFSETQ. V lost 0 bases to trimming and J lost 1 base, with 7 bases between them. This CDR3 comprises 14 residues. The CDR3 spells CASSLASANTEAFF. For the CDR3, the DNA is TGCGCCAGCAGCTTGGCTTCAGCGAACACTGAAGCTTTCTTT.

The V call is TRBV15, the J call TRBJ2-1; TRBD2 matches 14 bases. The CDR3 is 16 residues long. The V segment lost 3 bases and the J segment 3 bases; nucleotides outside the gene matches: 1. Looked up from germline, CDR1 is LNHNV and CDR2 is YYDKDF (reference sequence). CDR3 protein: CATSRGTSGGYNEQFF. CDR3 nucleotide sequence: TGTGCCACCAGCAGGGGGACTAGCGGGGGCTACAATGAGCAGTTCTTC.

This chain connects TRBV4-2 to TRBJ2-3; TRBD2 is a possible D gene (5 bases). The germline V and J ends were trimmed by 0 bases and 5 bases, with 12 bases remaining between them. This CDR3 has 15 residues. Germline V gene sequence: CDR1 LGHNA, CDR2 YNFKEQ. This CDR3 is CASSQEGDREDTQYF. As DNA, the CDR3 is TGTGCCAGCAGCCAAGAAGGAGATCGGGAAGATACGCAGTATTTT.